This passage covers 8 T cell receptor beta chains from one sample sequenced in a study of cytomegalovirus exposure and HLA in healthy donors. A multiplex PCR was run with 60 Vbeta primers and 13 Jbeta primers. Only in-frame clones appear in the TCRdb table, and some are missing; sequencing was by immunoSEQ multiplex PCR. Of under 200,000 clones listed, about 70% are singletons. The sample comprised PBMCs. All receptors come from a woman between 25 and 40 years old in good health and CMV-seronegative.

V and J are TRBV5-4 and TRBJ2-1; perhaps TRBD2 as D (5 bases). CDR1 is SGHNT, CDR2 YYREEE, per germline (reference sequence). The V end lost 2 bases, the J end lost 6 bases, and 9 bases lay between the germline ends. The CDR3 spans 13 residues. Written as DNA, the CDR3 is TGTGCCAGCAGCTTACTAGGTGCCAATGAGCAGTTCTTC. Amino acid sequence: CASSLLGANEQFF. Full variable domain (missing parts from reference TRBV5-4 and TRBJ2-1): ETGVTQSPTHLIKTRGQQVTLRCSSQSGHNTVSWYQQALGQGPQFIFQYYREEENGRGNFPPRFSGLQFPNYSSELNVNALELDDSALYLCASSLLGANEQFFGPGTRLTVL.

This clone was detected only a few times. The J gene is TRBJ2-1, the V gene TRBV7-3, with D possibly being TRBD2 (5 bases). Trimming took off 5 bases at V and 6 bases at J, with 26 bases between the two ends. Germline V gene sequence: CDR1 SGHTA, CDR2 FQGTGA. This CDR3 has 18 amino acids. The CDR3 spells CASSTYGLKGGMSNEQFF. The CDR3 DNA reads TGTGCCAGCAGCACATATGGACTCAAAGGTGGTATGAGCAATGAGCAGTTCTTC.

Points on this clone: A read error may produce the germline difference seen at one junction end. The J gene is TRBJ1-3, the V gene TRBV7-9, with D possibly being TRBD1 (6 bases). The CDR3 has 15 amino acids. Germline-derived CDR1 and CDR2 are SEHNR and FQNEAQ (reference sequence). CDR3 sequence: CSSSAVGGNGNTIYF. The CDR3 DNA sequence: TGTTCCAGCAGCGCCGTAGGGGGAAACGGCAACACCATATATTTT.

The rearrangement uses TRBV27 and TRBJ1-1; D not certain. Germline V gene data show CDR1 as MNHEY and CDR2 as SMNVEV (reference sequence). This CDR3 has 13 residues. V lost 10 bases to trimming and J lost 2 bases, with 14 bases between them. For the CDR3, the DNA is TGTGCCACCGCGGAAAGTTTAAACACTGAAGCTTTCTTT. Translating gives CATAESLNTEAFF.

J is TRBJ2-3 and V is TRBV5-1; the match to TRBD1 covers 9 bases. The CDR3 length is 13 residues. From germline, CDR1 is SGHRS and CDR2 YFSETQ. With V trimmed by 4 bases and J by 6 bases, 3 bases remained unmatched. CDR3 in amino acids: CASSRGTGDTQYF. DNA for the CDR3: TGCGCCAGCAGCCGAGGGACAGGGGATACGCAGTATTTT.

The chain combines TRBV6-5 with TRBJ1-5; D remains unclear. V lost 6 bases and J lost 5, with 17 bases in between. CDR3 length: 15 amino acids. CDR1 and CDR2 from the germline V gene are MNHEY and SVGAGI. The CDR3 DNA sequence: TGTGCCAGCAGCCCGGACGGTGGGAGGGATCAGCCCCAGCATTTT. This gives the protein CASSPDGGRDQPQHF.

The rearrangement joins TRBV6-6 to TRBJ1-4, with unresolved D. The CDR3 is made up of 11 amino acids. Trimming pared 5 bases from V and 9 bases from J, leaving 7 bases between. CDR1 is MNHNY and CDR2 is SVGAGI in the germline V gene (reference sequence). In DNA form, the CDR3 reads TGTGCCAGCAGTAGCGGCCAAAAACTGTTTTTT. Residues: CASSSGQKLFF.

This clone has more than one count but fewer than ten. The CDR3 is CASESGGLNTGELFF. The CDR3 nucleotides are TGTGCCAGCGAGTCAGGGGGCTTAAACACCGGGGAGCTGTTTTTT. The gene calls are TRBV19 and TRBJ2-2; the match to TRBD1 covers 8 bases. Germline values: CDR1 LNHDA, CDR2 SQIVND (reference sequence). The J segment lost 2 bases and the V segment lost 9 bases, leaving 8 bases of the junction unmatched. The CDR3 consists of 15 residues.